A single sample is the source of the 18 T cell receptor beta chains below, sequenced in a study of Ad26.COV2.S vaccination and SARS-CoV-2 variants. The method was immunoSEQ multiplex PCR; TCRdb's version includes in-frame clones alone and lacks a portion of them. The sample consists of around 380,000 clones, roughly nine tenths of them appearing once. Indicated treatment: approximately 18 received Ad26.COV2.S at low or high dose, single or two shots; several received placebo; per-sample allocation not given. Each sample was drawn 63 days after the first injection (of vaccine or placebo). Sequencing was performed on peripheral blood, taken in a trial of Ad26.COV2.S vaccine versus placebo. These receptor sequences come from a person aged 18-60 years who received the Ad26.COV2.S COVID-19 vaccine or a placebo.

The CDR3 DNA sequence: TGTGCCAGCAGTGAAAGCCCCAGACAGAACTCCTACGAGCAGTACTTC. It encodes CASSESPRQNSYEQYF. V gene TRBV2 combines with J gene TRBJ2-7; the D gene is possibly TRBD1 (5 bases). Germline V gene sequence: CDR1 SNHLY, CDR2 FYNNEI. V was clipped by 2 bases and J by 0 bases, with 14 bases between them. This CDR3 has 16 residues.

The chain couples TRBV6-5 to TRBJ1-4, with D tentatively TRBD1 (6 bases). The V gene lost 5 bases and the J gene lost 13 bases, with 14 bases spanning the gap. Germline CDR1 and CDR2: MNHEY and SVGAGI. The CDR3 extends over 12 amino acids. The CDR3 nucleotides read TGTGCCAGCAGTCCCCTGGGGGGGCGACTGTTTTTT. Residues: CASSPLGGRLFF.

Concerning this clone itself: At one boundary the junction diverges from the germline segment, which might be a read error. The CDR3 sequence: CASSLGALWNF. The CDR3 coding sequence is TGTGCCAGTTCTCTAGGGGCTTTATGGAACTTC. The chain carries TRBV19 and TRBJ2-5; D is perhaps TRBD1 (5 bases). CDR3 length: 11 residues. Germline V CDR1 and CDR2: LNHDA, SQIVND (reference sequence).

The V gene is TRBV6-2 or TRBV6-3, the J gene TRBJ1-3, with D uncertain. Germline V gene data show CDR1 as MNHEY and CDR2 as SVGEGT. V shed 1 base and J shed 3 bases, with 10 bases lying between them. There are 15 residues in the CDR3. As DNA, the CDR3 is TGTGCCAGCAGTTACTGGCGAGGGCGTGGAAACACCATATATTTT. It yields the protein CASSYWRGRGNTIYF.

The chain employs TRBV12-5 and TRBJ1-2; D gene ambiguous. V lost 1 base and J lost 8, with 11 bases in between. Germline CDR1 is LGHNT and CDR2 is FRNRAP. The CDR3 runs 13 residues. The CDR3 nucleotides read TGTGCTAGTGGTTTGGCGGCGGTGGGAGGCTACACCTTC. It translates to CASGLAAVGGYTF.

This chain connects TRBV5-1 to TRBJ2-7, with 7 bases fitting TRBD1. With 3 bases clipped from V and 6 bases from J, the junction kept 3 bases outside the gene matches. This CDR3 is 12 amino acids long. Germline V gives CDR1 SGHRS, CDR2 YFSETQ. The CDR3 loop reads CASSSGQIEQYF. The CDR3 nucleotides read TGCGCCAGCAGCTCGGGACAGATCGAGCAGTACTTC. Filled out from reference TRBV5-1 and TRBJ2-7, the complete variable domain reads KAGVTQTPRYLIKTRGQQVTLSCSPISGHRSVSWYQQTPGQGLQFLFEYFSETQRNKGNFPGRFSGRQFSNSRSEMNVSTLELGDSALYLCASSSGQIEQYFGPGTRLTVT.

V gene TRBV6-5 combines with J gene TRBJ1-2; 11 nucleotides agree with TRBD1. CDR1 and CDR2 (germline): MNHEY, SVGAGI. The CDR3 spans 15 residues. The trim removed 7 bases at V and 4 bases at J, leaving 8 bases unmatched. The CDR3, as DNA: TGTGCCAGCACACCGGGACAGGGGGAGTCCTATGGCTACACCTTC. It specifies CASTPGQGESYGYTF.

About this clone itself: This specimen includes other DNA sequences encoding the same CDR3. The V call is TRBV9, the J call TRBJ2-1, with D possibly being TRBD1 (5 bases). The length of the CDR3 is 15 residues. In germline, CDR1 is SGDLS, CDR2 YYNGEE. V lost 0 bases, J lost 0 bases, and 7 bases lay in between. The CDR3 is CASSVDRSSYNEQFF. The CDR3 bases are TGTGCCAGCAGCGTAGACAGGAGCTCCTACAATGAGCAGTTCTTC.

The CDR3 loop reads CASSLVLPPTTGFEQYF. The DNA for the CDR3 is TGTGCCAGCAGCTTAGTCCTCCCACCGACGACAGGCTTCGAGCAGTACTTC. The chain combines TRBV11-2 with TRBJ2-7; a possible D gene is TRBD1 (6 bases). There are 17 residues in the CDR3. Germline V gene sequence: CDR1 SGHAT, CDR2 FQNNGV. Trimming shortened V by 1 base and J by 6 bases, and 22 bases separated the two germline ends.

V usage is TRBV7-9 and J usage is TRBJ2-5; D uncertain. From germline, CDR1 is SEHNR and CDR2 FQNEAQ (reference sequence). This CDR3 comprises 13 residues. The V end lost 8 bases, the J end lost 4 bases, and 14 bases lay between the germline ends. The CDR3 protein is CASAQLEGETQYF. The DNA of the CDR3 is TGTGCCAGCGCCCAGTTGGAAGGAGAGACCCAGTACTTC.

V gene TRBV21-1 combines with J gene TRBJ2-5; the D call in the table, TRBD2, was not verified against the DNA. TRBV21-1 is a pseudogene locus. The CDR3 runs to 17 residues. For the CDR3, the DNA is TGTGCCAGCAACCGAAGTACTAGCGGGGGTGCACAAGAGACCCAGTACTTC. Protein: CASNRSTSGGAQETQYF.

As DNA, the CDR3 is TGTGCCTGGGCGTTTGGTTACGCCTACGAGCAGTACTTC. Translation gives CAWAFGYAYEQYF. The chain couples TRBV30 to TRBJ2-7, with no clear D. The CDR3 extends over 13 amino acids. The V and J ends lost 5 bases and 2 bases respectively, with 13 bases between them. Germline-derived CDR1 and CDR2 are GTSNPN and SVGIG (reference sequence).

The chain combines TRBV7-9 with TRBJ2-1; maybe TRBD2 (5 bases). The CDR3 totals 16 residues. Trimming shortened V by 1 base and J by 4 bases, and 14 bases separated the two germline ends. The germline gives CDR1 SEHNR, CDR2 FQNEAQ (reference sequence). In DNA form, the CDR3 reads TGTGCCAGCAGCTTAGAGGTCTTGTGGAGGTACAATGAGCAGTTCTTC. Translated, it gives CASSLEVLWRYNEQFF.

J is TRBJ2-1 and V is TRBV2; 7 nucleotides line up with TRBD1. The CDR3 is made up of 15 amino acids. The V segment lost 3 bases and the J segment 7 bases; nucleotides outside the gene matches: 9. Germline CDR1 and CDR2: SNHLY and FYNNEI. The CDR3 region is CASSDFTGVANEQFF. CDR3 nucleotide sequence: TGTGCCAGCAGTGATTTCACAGGGGTCGCGAATGAGCAGTTCTTC.

V gene TRBV10-1 combines with J gene TRBJ2-3, with 8 bases fitting TRBD2. Germline CDR1 and CDR2: WNHNN and SYGVQD (reference sequence). Germline trimming cut 4 bases from V and 4 bases from J; bases unmatched to any gene: 1. CDR3 length: 13 residues. CDR3 residues: CASSVGGADTQYF. Written as DNA, the CDR3 is TGCGCCAGCAGTGTCGGGGGGGCAGATACGCAGTATTTT.

This clone appeared once. This chain uses TRBV7-2 with TRBJ1-2; D not resolved. CDR1 and CDR2 (germline): SGHTA, FQGNSA. This CDR3 comprises 12 residues. V was trimmed by 5 bases and J by 8 bases, leaving 12 bases between them. For the CDR3, the DNA is TGTGCCAGCAGCCTCCGGGAGTGGGGCTACACCTTC. Translating gives CASSLREWGYTF.

This chain joins TRBV10-3 and TRBJ2-3, with 11 bases identical to TRBD2. The germline gives CDR1 ENHRY, CDR2 SYGVKD. The CDR3 covers 17 residues. V gave up 6 bases and J gave up 4 bases; unmatched junction bases: 12. CDR3 DNA sequence: TGTGCCATCAGCGAGCCATCGTCTAGCGGGGGGCCAGATACGCAGTATTTT. Its translation: CAISEPSSSGGPDTQYF.

The chain links TRBV7-6 to TRBJ1-1, with D possibly matching TRBD1 (5 bases). The CDR3 consists of 15 residues. The germline V gene has CDR1 SGHVS and CDR2 FNYEAQ. Deletions cut 1 base from V and 0 bases from J, with 9 bases between. The CDR3 protein is CASSLDGGMNTEAFF. In DNA form, the CDR3 reads TGTGCCAGCAGCTTAGATGGGGGTATGAACACTGAAGCTTTCTTT. The full variable domain, completed using reference TRBV7-6 and TRBJ1-1, is GAGVSQSPRYKVTKRGQDVALRCDPISGHVSLYWYRQALGQGPEFLTYFNYEAQQDKSGLPNDRFSAERPEGSISTLTIQRTEQRDSAMYRCASSLDGGMNTEAFFGQGTRLTVV.